Each of the 21 T cell receptor beta chains below was sequenced from the same sample in a study of a mutant IDH1 vaccine in newly diagnosed glioma. The antigens these receptors bind are not known. Time point meaning: week 35, safety follow-up. The investigators gave 300 ug of mutant IDH1 20-mer peptide in each vaccine dose, together with topical imiquimod. Produced via immunoSEQ multiplex PCR; TCRdb's table is partial and in-frame only. The sample yields tens of thousands of clones, approximately 80% seen once. Here the sequenced sample was PBMCs, taken from a glioma patient whose treatment included an IDH1 peptide vaccine. These receptors were taken from a man aged 25-40 years with glioma.

The gene calls are TRBV21-1 and TRBJ2-4; TRBD1 was called by the table and not checked on the DNA. TRBV21-1 is noted as a pseudogene. The CDR3 length is 16 residues. The CDR3 protein is CASSLNMSRAKNIQYF. The CDR3 nucleotides are TGTGCCAGCAGCTTAAACATGAGCAGGGCCAAAAACATTCAGTACTTC.

CDR3 sequence (DNA): TGTGCCAGCAGTTTCGATAGCGGGGGGCCGCTCGCCTCCTACGAGCAGTACTTC. This encodes CASSFDSGGPLASYEQYF. This rearrangement joins TRBV27 to TRBJ2-7; TRBD2 aligns across 10 bases. The trim removed 3 bases at V and 0 bases at J, leaving 11 bases unmatched. The CDR3 covers 18 residues. The germline gives CDR1 MNHEY, CDR2 SMNVEV (reference sequence).

The V gene is TRBV27, the J gene TRBJ2-7; 9 bases are shared with TRBD1. Trimming took 9 bases from V and 3 from J; bases not matched to a gene: 9. Germline V gene sequence: CDR1 MNHEY, CDR2 SMNVEV (reference sequence). CDR3 length: 14 residues. The CDR3 bases are TGTGCCAGGCTTCCGGGACAGGGACACTACGAGCAGTACTTC. Protein product: CARLPGQGHYEQYF.

This rearrangement joins TRBV5-6 to TRBJ2-7, with TRBD2 matching over 12 bases. CDR3 size: 15 residues. Germline V gene data show CDR1 as SGHDT and CDR2 as YYEEEE. The V gene end was trimmed by 1 base and the J gene end by 4 bases; junction bases not matched to a gene: 3. CDR3 sequence: CASSLTSGGRYEQYF. The CDR3 nucleotides are TGTGCCAGCAGCTTGACTAGCGGGGGGCGGTACGAGCAGTACTTC.

CDR3 sequence: CASSLAEEGRAGNTIYF. The DNA of the CDR3 is TGTGCCAGCAGCTTAGCGGAGGAAGGGCGCGCTGGAAACACCATATATTTT. V usage is TRBV7-6 and J usage is TRBJ1-3; no clear D gene. Trimming stripped 0 bases from V and 2 bases from J, with 14 bases between. This CDR3 comprises 17 residues. Looked up from germline, CDR1 is SGHVS and CDR2 is FNYEAQ.

The chain joins TRBV7-9 to TRBJ2-3; 9 bases are a match to TRBD2. With V trimmed by 7 bases and J by 6 bases, 17 bases remained unmatched. The CDR3 runs to 17 residues. CDR1 is SEHNR, CDR2 FQNEAQ, per germline (reference sequence). The chain's CDR3 is CASTSPFGAGGYDTQYF. The CDR3 coding sequence is TGTGCCAGCACCTCTCCCTTCGGGGCGGGGGGGTATGATACGCAGTATTTT. The full variable domain, in which reference TRBV7-9 and TRBJ2-3 provide the parts outside the CDR3, is DTGVSQNPRHKITKRGQNVTFRCDPISEHNRLYWYRQTLGQGPEFLTYFQNEAQLEKSRLLSDRFSAERPKGSFSTLEIQRTEQGDSAMYLCASTSPFGAGGYDTQYFGPGTRLTVL.

The chain recombines TRBV19 with TRBJ1-4, with 8 bases fitting TRBD1. Trimming took 4 bases from V and 4 from J; bases not matched to a gene: 2. The germline CDR1 and CDR2 sequences are LNHDA and SQIVND (reference sequence). This CDR3 comprises 14 residues. CDR3: CASSRDRGNEKLFF. CDR3 sequence (DNA): TGTGCCAGTAGTAGAGACAGGGGTAATGAAAAACTGTTTTTT.

The CDR3 here is CAWSVPGLARTLYNEQFF. For the CDR3, the DNA is TGTGCCTGGAGTGTACCGGGACTAGCTCGAACTCTCTACAATGAGCAGTTCTTC. The rearrangement joins TRBV30 to TRBJ2-1, with 9 positions matching TRBD2. V shed 0 bases, J shed 3 bases, and the junction held 12 bases outside the gene matches. The CDR3 sequence is 18 residues long. Germline values: CDR1 GTSNPN, CDR2 SVGIG (reference sequence).

The CDR3 nucleotides are TGTGCCAGCAGTGAACCCCATTCACCCCTCCACTTT. Protein: CASSEPHSPLHF. V usage is TRBV25-1 and J usage is TRBJ1-6; no definite D call. V was clipped by 2 bases and J by 8 bases, with 4 bases between them. The germline V gene has CDR1 MGHDK and CDR2 SYGVNS. The CDR3 is made up of 12 amino acids. Drawing the rest from reference TRBV25-1 and TRBJ1-6, the complete variable domain is EADIYQTPRYLVIGTGKKITLECSQTMGHDKMYWYQQDPGMELHLIHYSYGVNSTEKGDLSSESTVSRIRTEHFPLTLESARPSHTSQYLCASSEPHSPLHFGNGTRLTVT.

The chain links TRBV7-9 to TRBJ1-6; 8 positions agree with TRBD1. The CDR3 totals 15 residues. The J segment lost 9 bases and the V segment lost 3 bases, leaving 7 bases of the junction unmatched. Germline V gene data show CDR1 as SEHNR and CDR2 as FQNEAQ (reference sequence). CDR3 sequence (DNA): TGTGCCAGCAGCTTTGGACAGGGTGGTGGTTCACCCCTCCACTTT. Translation gives CASSFGQGGGSPLHF.

V is TRBV29-1 and J is TRBJ2-5, with TRBD2 identical over 8 bases. V lost 3 bases to trimming and J lost 4 bases; unmatched junction nucleotides: 16. This CDR3 comprises 17 residues. Germline V gene data show CDR1 as SQVTM and CDR2 as ANQGSEA. The CDR3 region is CSVDRGGREVSAETQYF. The CDR3 coding sequence is TGCAGCGTTGACCGGGGGGGCAGGGAGGTGTCTGCAGAGACCCAGTACTTC.

V is TRBV5-1 and J is TRBJ2-3; maybe TRBD2 (6 bases). Germline CDR1 is SGHRS and CDR2 is YFSETQ. Trimming took off 0 bases at V and 0 bases at J, with 8 bases between the two ends. The CDR3 runs to 15 residues. CDR3 nucleotides: TGCGCCAGCAGCTTGGATGGGACTAGCACAGATACGCAGTATTTT. Amino acid sequence: CASSLDGTSTDTQYF. Filled out from reference TRBV5-1 and TRBJ2-3, the complete variable domain reads KAGVTQTPRYLIKTRGQQVTLSCSPISGHRSVSWYQQTPGQGLQFLFEYFSETQRNKGNFPGRFSGRQFSNSRSEMNVSTLELGDSALYLCASSLDGTSTDTQYFGPGTRLTVL.

The chain employs TRBV9 and TRBJ1-5, with D unresolved. Germline CDR1 and CDR2: SGDLS and YYNGEE. Deletions cut 2 bases from V and 9 bases from J, with 18 bases between. CDR3 length: 15 residues. CDR3 nucleotides: TGTGCCAGCAGCGTGTCCGAGGGCGACCAATGGCCCCAGCATTTT. It is translated as CASSVSEGDQWPQHF.

For the CDR3, the DNA is TGTGCCAGCAGCCCGACGTATTTT. Amino acid sequence: CASSPTYF. This chain uses TRBV6-4 with TRBJ2-3; D is uncertain. The germline gives CDR1 MRHNA, CDR2 SNTAGT. V lost 6 bases and J 14 bases, leaving 6 bases between the germline ends. This CDR3 has 8 amino acids.

The chain is built from TRBV29-1 and TRBJ2-7; 9 bases fit TRBD2. The trim removed 6 bases at V and 2 bases at J, leaving 8 bases unmatched. Germline V gene lookup returns CDR1 SQVTM and CDR2 ANQGSEA. This CDR3 contains 14 residues. The CDR3 nucleotides are TGCAGCGTCCAATCGGCTAGCGGGGCCTACGAGCAGTACTTC. Encoded protein: CSVQSASGAYEQYF.

The chain links TRBV19 to TRBJ1-5, with D unclear. The germline gives CDR1 LNHDA, CDR2 SQIVND (reference sequence). Trimming removed 7 bases at V and 4 bases at J, with 17 bases between. The CDR3 has 15 amino acids. CDR3 coding DNA: TGTGCCAGTAAGAGTCACGGTCCGGATAATCAGCCCCAGCATTTT. Its protein is CASKSHGPDNQPQHF.

The V gene is TRBV20-1, the J gene TRBJ2-1, with D tentatively TRBD2 (6 bases). Deletions cut 3 bases from V and 9 bases from J, with 6 bases between. Germline V CDR1 and CDR2: DFQATT, SNEGSKA (reference sequence). The CDR3 runs 10 residues. The DNA for the CDR3 is TGCAGTGCTAGGCGGGGTGAGCAGTTCTTC. Protein: CSARRGEQFF.

The rearrangement links TRBV6-1 to TRBJ2-2; unclear D gene. The CDR3 consists of 13 residues. V lost 6 bases to trimming and J lost 3 bases, with 8 bases between them. Germline V gene lookup returns CDR1 MNHNS and CDR2 SASEGT. CDR3 sequence: CASRDLDTGELFF. The CDR3 DNA sequence: TGTGCCAGCAGGGATCTGGACACCGGGGAGCTGTTTTTT.

The gene calls are TRBV5-5 and TRBJ2-2; a possible D gene is TRBD2 (5 bases). CDR3 length: 16 residues. The germline CDR1 and CDR2 sequences are SGHKS and YYEKEE (reference sequence). The V gene lost 4 bases and the J gene lost 5 bases, with 18 bases spanning the gap. This CDR3 reads CASSPWYGPGTGELFF. In DNA form, the CDR3 reads TGTGCCAGCAGCCCATGGTACGGGCCGGGGACCGGGGAGCTGTTTTTT.

The chain employs TRBV28 and TRBJ2-2, with 10 bases identical to TRBD1. Germline CDR1 is MDHEN and CDR2 is SYDVKM. The CDR3 sequence is 20 residues long. J was trimmed by 2 bases and V by 6 bases; bases with no gene match: 18. Written as DNA, the CDR3 is TGTGCCAGCAGCGACCCCGGGACAGGGGTTGGTCAGGGAAACACCGGGGAGCTGTTTTTT. It specifies CASSDPGTGVGQGNTGELFF.

The V and J genes are TRBV28 and TRBJ2-3, with D possibly being TRBD1 (6 bases). Germline V gives CDR1 MDHEN, CDR2 SYDVKM. The CDR3 loop spans 14 amino acids. Trimming cost V 6 bases and J 6 bases, with 16 bases left between them. The CDR3 sequence: CASSEQGKTDTQYF. Written as DNA, the CDR3 is TGTGCCAGCAGCGAACAGGGAAAGACGGATACGCAGTATTTT.